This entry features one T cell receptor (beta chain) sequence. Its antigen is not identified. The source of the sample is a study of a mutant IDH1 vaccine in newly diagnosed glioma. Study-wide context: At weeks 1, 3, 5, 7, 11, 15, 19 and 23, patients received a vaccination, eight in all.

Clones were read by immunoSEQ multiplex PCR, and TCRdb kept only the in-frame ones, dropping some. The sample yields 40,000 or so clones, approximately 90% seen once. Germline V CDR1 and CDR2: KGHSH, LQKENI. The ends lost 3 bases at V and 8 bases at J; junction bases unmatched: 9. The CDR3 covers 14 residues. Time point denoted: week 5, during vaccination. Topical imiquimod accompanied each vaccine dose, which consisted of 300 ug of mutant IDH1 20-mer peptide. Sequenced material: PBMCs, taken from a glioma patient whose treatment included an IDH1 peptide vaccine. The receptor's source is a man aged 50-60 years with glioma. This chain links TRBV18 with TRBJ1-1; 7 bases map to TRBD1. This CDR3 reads CASSPTQGVREAFF. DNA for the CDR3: TGTGCCAGCTCACCCACGCAGGGGGTTCGGGAAGCTTTCTTT.